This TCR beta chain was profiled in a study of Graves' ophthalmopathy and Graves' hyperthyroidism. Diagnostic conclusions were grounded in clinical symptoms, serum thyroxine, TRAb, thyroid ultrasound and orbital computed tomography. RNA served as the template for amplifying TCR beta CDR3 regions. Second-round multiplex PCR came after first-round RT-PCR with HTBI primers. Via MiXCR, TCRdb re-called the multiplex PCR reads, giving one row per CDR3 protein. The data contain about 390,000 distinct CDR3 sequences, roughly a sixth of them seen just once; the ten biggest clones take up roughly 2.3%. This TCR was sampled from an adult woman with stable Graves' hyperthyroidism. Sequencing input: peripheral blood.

CDR3 sequence reads: CASSLAPVIANYGYTF. The CDR3 DNA reads as TGTGCCAGCAGCTTAGCGCCTGTCATAGCTAACTATGGCTACACCTTC. The rearrangement links TRBV7-2 to TRBJ1-2; D gene uncertain. From germline, CDR1 is SGHTA and CDR2 FQGNSA. The CDR3 contains 16 residues. The V end was cut by 0 bases, the J end by 0 bases, with 11 bases between. The full variable domain, its missing parts supplied by reference TRBV7-2 and TRBJ1-2, is GAGVSQSPSNKVTEKGKDVELRCDPISGHTALYWYRQSLGQGLEFLIYFQGNSAPDKSGLPSDRFSAERTGGSVSTLTIQRTQQEDSAVYLCASSLAPVIANYGYTFGSGTRLTVV.